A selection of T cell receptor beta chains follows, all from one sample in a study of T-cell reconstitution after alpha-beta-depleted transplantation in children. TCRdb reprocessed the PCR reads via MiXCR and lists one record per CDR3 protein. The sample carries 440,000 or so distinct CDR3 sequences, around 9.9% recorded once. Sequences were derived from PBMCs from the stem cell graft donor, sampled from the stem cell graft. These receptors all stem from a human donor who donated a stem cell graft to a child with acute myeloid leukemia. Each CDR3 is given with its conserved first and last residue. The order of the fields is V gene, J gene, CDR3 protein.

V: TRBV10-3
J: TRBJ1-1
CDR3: CAISQLPGQLNTEAFF

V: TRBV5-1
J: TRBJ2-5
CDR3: CASSSGQETQYF

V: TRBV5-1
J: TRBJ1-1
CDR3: CASSPERPGLADTEAFF

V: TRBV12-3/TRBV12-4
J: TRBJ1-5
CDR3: CASSQGADQPQHF

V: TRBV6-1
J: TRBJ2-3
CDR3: CASSDTPWGTDTQYF

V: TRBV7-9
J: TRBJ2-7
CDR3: CASSTYYEQYF

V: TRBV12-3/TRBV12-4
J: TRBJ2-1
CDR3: CASSPAPQSSYNEQFF

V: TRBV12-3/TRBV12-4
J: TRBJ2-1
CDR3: CASSPFTNNEQFF

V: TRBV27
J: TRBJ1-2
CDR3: CASRNKGAPWYGYTF

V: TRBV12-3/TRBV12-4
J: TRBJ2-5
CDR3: CASSLAGTSLKTQYF

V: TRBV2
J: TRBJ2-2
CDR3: CASEFANTGELFF

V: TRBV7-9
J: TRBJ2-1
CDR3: CASSLIPGSRNEQFF

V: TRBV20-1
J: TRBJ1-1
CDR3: CSARDLGSTEAFF

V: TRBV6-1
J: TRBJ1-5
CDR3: CASSEASGRIHQPQHF

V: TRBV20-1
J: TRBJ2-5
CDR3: CSALRGGETQYF

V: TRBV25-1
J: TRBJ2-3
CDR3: CASSEWASGRPSNTQYF

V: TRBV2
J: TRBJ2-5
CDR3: CASSELLAQETQYF

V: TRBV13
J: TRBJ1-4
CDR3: CASSLKNEPTSNEKLFF

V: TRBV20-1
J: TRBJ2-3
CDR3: CSCSESTDTQYF

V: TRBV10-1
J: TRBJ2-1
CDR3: CASSSGQNNEQFF

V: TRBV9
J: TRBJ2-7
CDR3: CASSRGIGYEQYF

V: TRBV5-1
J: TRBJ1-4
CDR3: CASSGQGNNEKLFF

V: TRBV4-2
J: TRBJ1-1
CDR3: CASSQEDRVGTEAFF

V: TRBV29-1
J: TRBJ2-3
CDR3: CSVGVAGGTDTQYF

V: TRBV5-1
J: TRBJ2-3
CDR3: CASSPFAEADTQYF

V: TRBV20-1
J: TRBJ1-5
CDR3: CSASHSRGGPQHF

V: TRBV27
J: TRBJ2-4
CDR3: CASSPWDRDKNIQYF

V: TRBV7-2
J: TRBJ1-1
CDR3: CASSLYGQGYTEAFF

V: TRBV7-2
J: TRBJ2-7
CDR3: CASSLGGVGYSYEQYF

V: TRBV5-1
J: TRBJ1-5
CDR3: CASSRDGTPVQPQHF

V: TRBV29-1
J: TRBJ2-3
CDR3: CSVFATSPFTHTDTQYF

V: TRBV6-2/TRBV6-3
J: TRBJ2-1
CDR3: CASSYSGWSSYNEQFF

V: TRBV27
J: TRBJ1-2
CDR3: CASSSAGGNYGYTF

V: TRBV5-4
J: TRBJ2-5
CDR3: CASRLGLQETQYF

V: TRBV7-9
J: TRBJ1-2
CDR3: CASSSFRDRLTNYGYTF

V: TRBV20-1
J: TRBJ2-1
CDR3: CSALAGGPHNEQFF

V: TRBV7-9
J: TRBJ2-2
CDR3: CASSSVGQGAKAGELFF

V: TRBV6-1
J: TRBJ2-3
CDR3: CASSSGGASVTDTQYF

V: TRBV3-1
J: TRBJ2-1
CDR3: CASSQDPASYNEQFF

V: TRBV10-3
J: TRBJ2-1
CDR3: CAISVGATKGEQFF

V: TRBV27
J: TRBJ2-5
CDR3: CASSFRRGGGQETQYF

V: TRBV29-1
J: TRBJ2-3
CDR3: CSVRDRFWSRSTDTQYF

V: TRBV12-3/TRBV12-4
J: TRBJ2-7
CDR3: CASSARTGGSGEQYF

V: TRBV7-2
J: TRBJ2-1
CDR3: CASSLTPGGPQHEQFF

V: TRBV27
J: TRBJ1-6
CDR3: CASSYGTASSYNSPLHF

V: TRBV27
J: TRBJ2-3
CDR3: CASSLMALATDTQYF

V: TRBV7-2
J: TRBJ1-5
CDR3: CASSQRGTGSQPQHF

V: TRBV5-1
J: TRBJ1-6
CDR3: CASSSGQPWLGSPLHF

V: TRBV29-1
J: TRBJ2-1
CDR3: CSVGGSGFF

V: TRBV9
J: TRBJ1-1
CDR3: CASSEHVNTEAFF

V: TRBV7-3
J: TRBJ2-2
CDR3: CASSLSGQGGTGELFF

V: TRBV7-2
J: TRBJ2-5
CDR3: CASSFGARETQYF

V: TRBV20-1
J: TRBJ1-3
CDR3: CSAPSQQGNTIYF

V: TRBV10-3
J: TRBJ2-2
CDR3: CAITALAGGNTGELFF

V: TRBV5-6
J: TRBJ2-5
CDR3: CASSSRQGSETQYF